This T cell receptor beta chain is from a study of Tregs in tolerant kidney transplant recipients. TCRdb's copy holds only in-frame clones and misses some; the assay was immunoSEQ multiplex PCR. The sample comprises 200,000 to 300,000 clones, around 82% of which are singletons, and under 0.65% rests with the top ten. A word on this clone: Its antigen is still unknown.

Study results and limitations: Few patients were studied, so findings need validation in larger groups. Expanding Tregs on activated donor B cells appeared to best identify donor-specific TCRbeta clones.

The CDR3 is 13 amino acids. Germline CDR1 and CDR2: SQVTM and ANQGSEA. The V gene lost 5 bases and the J gene lost 5 bases, with 15 bases spanning the gap. The receptor's source is a human donor in good health. Sequenced input: CD4+ T cells from blood. V gene TRBV29-1 combines with J gene TRBJ1-2, with a weak D call TRBD1 (6 bases). This CDR3 is CSVTTNREYGYTF. The CDR3 DNA reads TGCAGCGTTACCACGAACAGGGAGTATGGCTACACCTTC.